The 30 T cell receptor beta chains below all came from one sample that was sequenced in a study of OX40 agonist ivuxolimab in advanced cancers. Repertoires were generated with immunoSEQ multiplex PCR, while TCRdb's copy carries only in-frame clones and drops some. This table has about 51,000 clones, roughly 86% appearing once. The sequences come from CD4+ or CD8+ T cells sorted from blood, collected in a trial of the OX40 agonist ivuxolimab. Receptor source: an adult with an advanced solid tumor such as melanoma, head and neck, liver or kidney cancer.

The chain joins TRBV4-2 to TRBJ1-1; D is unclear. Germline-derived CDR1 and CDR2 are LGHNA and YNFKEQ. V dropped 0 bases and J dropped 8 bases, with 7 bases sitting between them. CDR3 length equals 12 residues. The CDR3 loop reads CASSQEAAEAFF. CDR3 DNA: TGTGCCAGCAGCCAAGAGGCGGCGGAAGCTTTCTTT.

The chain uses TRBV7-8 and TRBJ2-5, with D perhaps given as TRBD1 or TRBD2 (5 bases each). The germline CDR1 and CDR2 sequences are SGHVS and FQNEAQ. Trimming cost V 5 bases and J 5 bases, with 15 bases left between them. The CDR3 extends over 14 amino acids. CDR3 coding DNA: TGTGCCAGCAGCCTGGGGGTGGTCGAGGAGACCCAGTACTTC. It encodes CASSLGVVEETQYF.

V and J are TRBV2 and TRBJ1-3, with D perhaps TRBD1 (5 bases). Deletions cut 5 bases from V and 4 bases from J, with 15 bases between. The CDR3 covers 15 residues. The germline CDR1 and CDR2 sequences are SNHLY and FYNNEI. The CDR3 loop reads CASSLGTGVGNTIYF. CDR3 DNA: TGTGCCAGCAGTCTCGGGACTGGCGTAGGAAACACCATATATTTT.

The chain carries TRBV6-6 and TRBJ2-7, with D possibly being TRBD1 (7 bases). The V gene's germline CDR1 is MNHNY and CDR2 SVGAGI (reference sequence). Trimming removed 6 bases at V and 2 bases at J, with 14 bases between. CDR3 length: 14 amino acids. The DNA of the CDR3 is TGTGCCAGCAGCGGAGCAGGGGGGCCCTACGAGCAGTACTTC. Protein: CASSGAGGPYEQYF.

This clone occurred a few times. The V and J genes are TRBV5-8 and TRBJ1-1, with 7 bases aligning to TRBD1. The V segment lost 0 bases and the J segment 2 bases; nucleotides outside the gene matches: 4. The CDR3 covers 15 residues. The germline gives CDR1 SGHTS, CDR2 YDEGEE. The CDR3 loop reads CASSLGRGTNTEAFF. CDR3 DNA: TGTGCCAGCAGCTTGGGCAGGGGGACAAACACTGAAGCTTTCTTT.

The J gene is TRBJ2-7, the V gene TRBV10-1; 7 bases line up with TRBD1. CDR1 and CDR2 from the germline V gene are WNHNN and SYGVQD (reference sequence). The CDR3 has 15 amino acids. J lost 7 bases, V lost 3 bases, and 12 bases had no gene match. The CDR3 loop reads CASSELRGQSREQYF. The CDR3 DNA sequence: TGCGCCAGCAGTGAACTTCGGGGACAGAGTAGGGAGCAGTACTTC.

CDR3 DNA: TGTGCCAGCAGCTTAGGAGGGGTAGGGGAAAAACTGTTTTTT. It is translated as CASSLGGVGEKLFF. The chain uses TRBV7-9 and TRBJ1-4; possible D gene TRBD1, 5 bases. Germline CDR1 reads SEHNR; CDR2 reads FQNEAQ (reference sequence). The V end lost 1 base, the J end lost 8 bases, and 11 bases lay between the germline ends. CDR3 length: 14 residues. The entire variable domain, with the rest obtained from reference TRBV7-9 and TRBJ1-4, is as follows: DTGVSQNPRHKITKRGQNVTFRCDPISEHNRLYWYRQTLGQGPEFLTYFQNEAQLEKSRLLSDRFSAERPKGSFSTLEIQRTEQGDSAMYLCASSLGGVGEKLFFGSGTQLSVL.

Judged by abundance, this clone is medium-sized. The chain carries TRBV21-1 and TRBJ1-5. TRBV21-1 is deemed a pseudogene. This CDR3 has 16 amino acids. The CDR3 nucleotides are TGTGCCAGCAGCAGGACTCGCAGAATTAGCAATCAGCCCCAGCATTTT. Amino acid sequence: CASSRTRRISNQPQHF.

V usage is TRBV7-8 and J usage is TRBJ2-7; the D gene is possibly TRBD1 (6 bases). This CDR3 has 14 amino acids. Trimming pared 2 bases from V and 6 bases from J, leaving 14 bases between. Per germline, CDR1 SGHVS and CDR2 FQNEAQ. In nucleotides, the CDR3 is TGTGCCAGCAGCTTATATCCAGGGGTGAGCGAGCAGTACTTC. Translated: CASSLYPGVSEQYF.

In DNA, the CDR3 is TGTGCAAGTCGCTCCGACCAGGGGGCGAGGTACGAGCAGTACTTC. Encoded protein: CASRSDQGARYEQYF. The gene calls are TRBV12-2 and TRBJ2-7; TRBD1 is taken as the D call from the table, unchecked against the DNA. TRBV12-2 is deemed a pseudogene. The CDR3 extends over 15 amino acids.

CDR3 sequence reads: CSVEGGVMGEKLFF. CDR3 nucleotide sequence: TGCAGCGTTGAAGGGGGGGTTATGGGTGAAAAACTGTTTTTT. J is TRBJ1-4 and V is TRBV29-1; D may be TRBD1 (5 bases). CDR1 SQVTM and CDR2 ANQGSEA come from the germline V gene. Deletions cut 1 base from V and 7 bases from J, with 13 bases between. This CDR3 has 14 amino acids.

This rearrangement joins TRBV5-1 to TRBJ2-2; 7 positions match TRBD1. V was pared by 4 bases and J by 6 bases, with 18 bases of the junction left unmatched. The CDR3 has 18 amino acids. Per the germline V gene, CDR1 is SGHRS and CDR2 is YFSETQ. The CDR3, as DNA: TGCGCCAGCAGCCAGAACGTACAGGGGTCTGGGTCGGCCGGGGAGCTGTTTTTT. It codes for CASSQNVQGSGSAGELFF.

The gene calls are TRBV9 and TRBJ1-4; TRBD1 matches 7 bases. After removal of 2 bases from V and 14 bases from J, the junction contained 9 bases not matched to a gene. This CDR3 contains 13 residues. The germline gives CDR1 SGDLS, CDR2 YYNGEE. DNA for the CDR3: TGTGCCAGCAGCGTGGCGTCAGGGGGAACGCTGTTTTTT. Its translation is CASSVASGGTLFF.

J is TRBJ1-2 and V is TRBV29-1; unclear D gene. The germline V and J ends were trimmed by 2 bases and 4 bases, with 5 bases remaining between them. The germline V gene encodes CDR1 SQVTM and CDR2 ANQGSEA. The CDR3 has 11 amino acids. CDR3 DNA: TGCAGCGTTGAAATAACCTATGGCTACACCTTC. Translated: CSVEITYGYTF. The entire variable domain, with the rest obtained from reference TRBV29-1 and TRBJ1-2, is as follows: SAVISQKPSRDICQRGTSLTIQCQVDSQVTMMFWYRQQPGQSLTLIATANQGSEATYESGFVIDKFPISRPNLTFSTLTVSNMSPEDSSIYLCSVEITYGYTFGSGTRLTVV.

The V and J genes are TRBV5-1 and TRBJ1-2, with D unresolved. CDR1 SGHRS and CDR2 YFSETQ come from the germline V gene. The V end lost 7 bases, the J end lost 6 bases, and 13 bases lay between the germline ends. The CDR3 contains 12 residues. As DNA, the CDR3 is TGCGCCAGCTTCCGGCACGGAGATGGCTACACCTTC. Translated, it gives CASFRHGDGYTF.

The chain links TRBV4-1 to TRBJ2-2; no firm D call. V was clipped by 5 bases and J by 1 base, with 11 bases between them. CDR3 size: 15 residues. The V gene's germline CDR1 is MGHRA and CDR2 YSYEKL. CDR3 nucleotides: TGCGCCAGCAGCAACATTGATCGGAACACCGGGGAGCTGTTTTTT. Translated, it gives CASSNIDRNTGELFF.

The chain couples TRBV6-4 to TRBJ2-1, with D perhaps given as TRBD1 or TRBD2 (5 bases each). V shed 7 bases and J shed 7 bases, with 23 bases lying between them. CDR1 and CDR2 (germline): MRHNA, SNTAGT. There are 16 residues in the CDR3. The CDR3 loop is CASTSFEVRGNNEQFF. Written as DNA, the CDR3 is TGTGCCAGCACTAGTTTTGAGGTCCGGGGCAATAATGAGCAGTTCTTC.

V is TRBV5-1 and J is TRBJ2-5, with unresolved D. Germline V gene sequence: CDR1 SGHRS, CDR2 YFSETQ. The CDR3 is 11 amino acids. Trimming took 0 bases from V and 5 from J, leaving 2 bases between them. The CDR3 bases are TGCGCCAGCAGCTTGGATGAGACCCAGTACTTC. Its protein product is CASSLDETQYF.

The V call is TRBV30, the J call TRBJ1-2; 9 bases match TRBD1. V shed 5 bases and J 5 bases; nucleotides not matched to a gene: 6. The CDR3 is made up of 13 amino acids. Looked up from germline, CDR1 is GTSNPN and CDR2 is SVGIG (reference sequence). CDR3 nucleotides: TGTGCCTGGTGGGACAGGGCTCGTTATGGCTACACCTTC. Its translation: CAWWDRARYGYTF.

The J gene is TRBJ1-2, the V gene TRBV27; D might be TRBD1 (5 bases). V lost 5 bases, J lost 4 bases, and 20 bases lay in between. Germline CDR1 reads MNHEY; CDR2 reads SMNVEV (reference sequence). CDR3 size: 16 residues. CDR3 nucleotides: TGTGCCAGCAGTCTTCGCCCAGGGCAGACCGTCTATGGCTACACCTTC. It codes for CASSLRPGQTVYGYTF.

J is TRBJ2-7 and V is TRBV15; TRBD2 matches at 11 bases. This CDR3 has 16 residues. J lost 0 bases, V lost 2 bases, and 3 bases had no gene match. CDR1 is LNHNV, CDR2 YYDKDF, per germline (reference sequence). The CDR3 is CATSRPTSGSSYEQYF. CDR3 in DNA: TGTGCCACCAGCAGACCCACTAGCGGGAGCTCCTACGAGCAGTACTTC.

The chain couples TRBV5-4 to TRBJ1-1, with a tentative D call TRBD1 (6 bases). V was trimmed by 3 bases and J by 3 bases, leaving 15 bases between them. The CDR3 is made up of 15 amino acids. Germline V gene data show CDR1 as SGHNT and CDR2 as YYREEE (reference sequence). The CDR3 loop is CASSSQRTVYTEAFF. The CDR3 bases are TGTGCCAGCAGCTCTCAGCGGACAGTCTACACTGAAGCTTTCTTT.

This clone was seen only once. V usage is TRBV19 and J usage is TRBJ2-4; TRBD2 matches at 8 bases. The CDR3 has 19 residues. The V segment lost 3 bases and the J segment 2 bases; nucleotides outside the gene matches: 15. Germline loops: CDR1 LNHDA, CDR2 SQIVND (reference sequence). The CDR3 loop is CASSIVASGSRGTKNIQYF. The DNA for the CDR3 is TGTGCCAGTAGTATCGTGGCCAGCGGGAGCAGGGGAACCAAAAACATTCAGTACTTC.

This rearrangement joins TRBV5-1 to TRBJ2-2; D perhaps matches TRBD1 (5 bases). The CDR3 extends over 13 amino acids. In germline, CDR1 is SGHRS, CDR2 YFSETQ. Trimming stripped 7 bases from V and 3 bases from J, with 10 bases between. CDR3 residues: CASSTGYTGELFF. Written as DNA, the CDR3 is TGCGCCAGCTCTACAGGATACACCGGGGAGCTGTTTTTT.

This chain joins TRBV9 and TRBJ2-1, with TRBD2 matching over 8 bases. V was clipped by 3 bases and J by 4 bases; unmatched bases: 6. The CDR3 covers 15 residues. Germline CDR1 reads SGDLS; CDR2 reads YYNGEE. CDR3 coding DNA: TGTGCCAGCAGCGCCCGGGGGGGCCCTTACAATGAGCAGTTCTTC. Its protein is CASSARGGPYNEQFF.

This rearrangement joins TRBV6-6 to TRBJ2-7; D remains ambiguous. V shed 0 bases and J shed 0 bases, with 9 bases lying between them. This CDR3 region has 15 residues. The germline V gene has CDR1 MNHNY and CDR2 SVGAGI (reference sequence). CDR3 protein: CASSYSFRHSYEQYF. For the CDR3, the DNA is TGTGCCAGCAGTTACTCTTTCAGGCACTCCTACGAGCAGTACTTC.

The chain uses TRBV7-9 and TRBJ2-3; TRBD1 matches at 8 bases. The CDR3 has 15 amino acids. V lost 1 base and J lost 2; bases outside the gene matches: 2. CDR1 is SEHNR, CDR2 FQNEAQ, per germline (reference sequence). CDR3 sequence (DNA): TGTGCCAGCAGCTTAGGCCAGGGGGCCACAGATACGCAGTATTTT. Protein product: CASSLGQGATDTQYF.

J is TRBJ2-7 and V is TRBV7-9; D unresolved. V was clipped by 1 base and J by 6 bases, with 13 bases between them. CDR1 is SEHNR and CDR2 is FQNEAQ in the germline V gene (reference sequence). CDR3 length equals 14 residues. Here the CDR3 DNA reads TGTGCCAGCAGCTTAGGGACCCCGATGGGCGAGCAGTACTTC. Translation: CASSLGTPMGEQYF.

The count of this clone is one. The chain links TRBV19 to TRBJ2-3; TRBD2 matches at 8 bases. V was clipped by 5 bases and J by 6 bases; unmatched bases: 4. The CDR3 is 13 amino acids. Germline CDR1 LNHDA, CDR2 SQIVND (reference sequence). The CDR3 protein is CASSGGGGDTQYF. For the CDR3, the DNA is TGTGCCAGTAGTGGAGGCGGGGGGGATACGCAGTATTTT.

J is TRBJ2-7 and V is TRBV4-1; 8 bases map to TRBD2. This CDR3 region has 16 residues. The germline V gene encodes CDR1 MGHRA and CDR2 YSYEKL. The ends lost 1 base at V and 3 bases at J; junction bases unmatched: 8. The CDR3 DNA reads TGCGCCAGCAGCCAAGTTCCGGGACTAGTTGTCTACGAGCAGTACTTC. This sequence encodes CASSQVPGLVVYEQYF.